A selection of T cell receptor beta chains follows, all from one sample in a study of cytomegalovirus exposure and HLA in healthy donors. Clones were read by immunoSEQ multiplex PCR, and TCRdb kept only the in-frame ones, dropping some. In the table there are about 260,000 clones, almost 85% of which are singletons. The sample was PBMCs. These receptors originate from a woman in her 40s in good health and CMV-seropositive. CDR3s include the opening cysteine and the closing phenylalanine or tryptophan. The D gene is left open where the match is weak. Only part of the rows carry a size: once, few, many, or a class if the clone is expanded.

>TRBJ2-7|TRBV5-6|.|TRBD1
CASSFQGAYEQYF
TGTGCCAGCAGCTTCCAGGGGGCCTACGAGCAGTACTTC
>TRBJ2-7|TRBV2|.|TRBD2
CASSEGGRAGYEQYF
TGTGCCAGCAGTGAGGGCGGGAGGGCCGGCTACGAGCAGTACTTC
>TRBJ2-2|TRBV7-8|.|TRBD1
CASSPRTGAISNTGELFF
TGTGCCAGCAGCCCTAGGACAGGGGCAATTTCTAACACCGGGGAGCTGTTTTTT
>TRBJ2-3|TRBV27|.|TRBD1
CASKGQGVSDTQYF
TGTGCCAGCAAGGGACAGGGGGTTTCAGATACGCAGTATTTT
>TRBJ2-7|TRBV11-2|.|.
CASSLDSATESPEQYF
TGTGCCAGCAGCTTAGATAGCGCGACTGAGTCTCCCGAGCAGTACTTC
>TRBJ2-7|TRBV5-1|few|.
CASNRGGTNEQYF
TGCGCCAGCAACCGTGGAGGGACCAACGAGCAGTACTTC
>TRBJ2-5|TRBV28|.|TRBD2
CASSLRAGGHETQYF
TGTGCCAGCAGTTTAAGAGCGGGAGGGCATGAGACCCAGTACTTC
>TRBJ2-1|TRBV4-2|.|TRBD2
CASSPLPGLAGMSYNEQFF
TGTGCCAGCAGCCCACTACCCGGACTAGCGGGAATGTCCTACAATGAGCAGTTCTTC
>TRBJ2-1|TRBV5-6|.|TRBD1
CASSPGTGWGNEQFF
TGTGCCAGCAGCCCCGGGACAGGGTGGGGCAATGAGCAGTTCTTC
>TRBJ1-1|TRBV6-5|.|.
CASSSLRGAGTEAFF
TGTGCCAGCAGTTCACTGCGGGGAGCTGGGACTGAAGCTTTCTTT
>TRBJ2-7|TRBV11-2|.|.
CASSLAGVVSYEQYF
TGTGCCAGCAGCTTAGCGGGAGTTGTGTCCTACGAGCAGTACTTC
>TRBJ1-1|TRBV27|.|TRBD1
CASSTGQGGRNTEAFF
TGTGCCAGCAGTACCGGACAGGGGGGGCGGAACACTGAAGCTTTCTTT
>TRBJ1-1|TRBV19|.|TRBD1
CASTRTGLNTEAFF
TGTGCCAGTACCAGGACAGGTCTGAACACTGAAGCTTTCTTT
>TRBJ2-7|TRBV7-2|.|TRBD1
CASSLAQGARRIWEQYF
TGTGCCAGCAGCTTAGCCCAGGGGGCGCGGCGGATATGGGAGCAGTACTTC
>TRBJ2-5|TRBV28|.|TRBD2
CASSSASGRETQYF
TGTGCCAGCAGTTCTGCTAGCGGGAGAGAGACCCAGTACTTC
>TRBJ1-1|TRBV30|.|TRBD1
CASRQGGTEAFF
TGTGCCAGTCGACAGGGCGGCACTGAAGCTTTCTTT
>TRBJ1-6|TRBV4-2|once|.
CASSQELTDNSPLHF
TGTGCCAGCAGCCAAGAGTTGACAGATAATTCACCCCTCCACTTT
>TRBJ1-5|TRBV2|once|TRBD1
CASRNSGTDNQPQHF
TGTGCCAGCAGGAATTCCGGGACAGACAATCAGCCCCAGCATTTT
>TRBJ1-4|TRBV2|.|.
CASFMDMQNEKLFF
TGTGCCAGCTTTATGGACATGCAAAATGAAAAACTGTTTTTT
>TRBJ2-7|TRBV7-2|.|.
CASSSQSGASYEQYF
TGTGCCAGCAGCTCGCAATCGGGAGCCTCCTACGAGCAGTACTTC
>TRBJ1-5|TRBV27|.|.
CASSFGGARQPQHF
TGTGCCAGCAGTTTTGGGGGGGCGAGGCAGCCCCAGCATTTT
>TRBJ2-1|TRBV19|few|.
CASSIDRQTREQFF
TGTGCCAGTAGTATAGATCGGCAGACACGGGAGCAGTTCTTC
>TRBJ2-7|TRBV28|.|TRBD2
CASRPSGSAFPEQYF
TGTGCCAGCAGACCAAGCGGGAGTGCATTCCCCGAGCAGTACTTC
>TRBJ1-1|TRBV19|.|TRBD1
CASNTRTGWIGTEAFF
TGTGCCAGTAATACGAGGACAGGGTGGATCGGCACTGAAGCTTTCTTT
>TRBJ2-1|TRBV25-1|.|.
CASSDQGTVYNEQFF
TGTGCCAGCAGTGACCAGGGAACCGTCTACAATGAGCAGTTCTTC
>TRBJ1-6|TRBV6-5|.|.
CASSLQENSYNSPLHF
TGTGCCAGCAGTTTACAGGAAAACTCCTATAATTCACCCCTCCACTTT
>TRBJ2-2|TRBV27|.|TRBD2
CASSPGLAGIYGVFF
TGTGCCAGCAGTCCTGGACTAGCGGGAATATATGGGGTGTTTTTT
>TRBJ1-1|TRBV30|.|TRBD1
CAWRARDRGYTEAFF
TGTGCCTGGAGGGCCCGGGACAGGGGTTACACTGAAGCTTTCTTT
>TRBJ2-1|TRBV9|.|TRBD2
CASSPRTGLAGRREQFF
TGTGCCAGCAGCCCCAGGACGGGGCTAGCGGGACGGCGGGAGCAGTTCTTC
>TRBJ2-3|TRBV6-5|.|TRBD2
CTSSASGRALDTQYF
TGTACCAGCAGTGCTAGCGGGAGGGCCCTAGATACGCAGTATTTT
>TRBJ2-4|TRBV7-9|.|TRBD2
CASSLVSGRDSRNIQYF
TGTGCCAGCAGCTTAGTTAGCGGGAGGGACTCTAGAAACATTCAGTACTTC
>TRBJ2-1|TRBV19|.|TRBD1
CASSTGGLQFF
TGTGCCAGTAGTACAGGGGGCTTACAGTTCTTC
>TRBJ1-1|TRBV7-6|.|.
CASSSRTDMNTEAFF
TGTGCCAGCAGCTCAAGGACGGACATGAACACTGAAGCTTTCTTT
>TRBJ1-1|TRBV2|.|TRBD1
CASLAPTGEGTEAFF
TGTGCCAGCCTTGCCCCGACAGGGGAGGGCACTGAAGCTTTCTTT
>TRBJ2-6|TRBV5-4|.|.
CASSSEYRGLRTGANVLTF
TGTGCCAGCAGCTCGGAATACAGGGGACTTAGGACCGGGGCCAACGTCCTGACTTTC
>TRBJ1-1|TRBV5-6|.|TRBD1
CASSLDRLNTEAFF
TGTGCCAGCAGCCTGGACAGGTTAAACACTGAAGCTTTCTTT
>TRBJ2-6|TRBV30|.|TRBD1
CAWRTRDRWTGANVLTF
TGTGCCTGGAGGACCCGGGACAGGTGGACCGGGGCCAACGTCCTGACTTTC
>TRBJ1-1|TRBV7-2|.|.
CASSRGMNTEAFF
TGTGCCAGCAGCAGGGGGATGAACACTGAAGCTTTCTTT
>TRBJ2-1|TRBV19|once|TRBD2
CASSPQLAGGLGSYNEQFF
TGTGCCAGTAGTCCCCAACTAGCGGGAGGGTTAGGATCCTACAATGAGCAGTTCTTC
>TRBJ2-5|TRBV7-6|.|.
CASSLAQGYQETQYF
TGTGCCAGCAGCTTAGCCCAGGGTTACCAAGAGACCCAGTACTTC
>TRBJ2-5|TRBV6-1|.|TRBD2
CATATSGRRQETQYF
TGTGCCACAGCAACTTCCGGGAGGAGACAAGAGACCCAGTACTTC
>TRBJ2-2|TRBV18|.|.
CASSPGSGGELFF
TGTGCCAGCTCACCCGGGAGTGGCGGGGAGCTGTTTTTT
>TRBJ2-7|TRBV10-3|.|TRBD1
CAISEGGAGQGLYEQYF
TGTGCCATCAGTGAGGGGGGGGCGGGACAGGGGTTATACGAGCAGTACTTC
>TRBJ2-1|TRBV7-9|.|TRBD2
CASSPRLAGGNEQFF
TGTGCCAGCAGCCCAAGGCTAGCGGGGGGTAATGAGCAGTTCTTC
>TRBJ1-5|TRBV6-1|.|TRBD1
CASSEVPGQTSNQPQHF
TGTGCCAGCAGTGAAGTCCCGGGACAGACTAGCAATCAGCCCCAGCATTTT
>TRBJ2-2|TRBV7-2|few|.
CASSLVSGVPGELFF
TGTGCCAGCAGCTTAGTGTCAGGGGTTCCCGGGGAGCTGTTTTTT
>TRBJ2-6|TRBV2|.|TRBD1
CASRQTGYGANVLTF
TGTGCCAGCAGACAGACAGGGTATGGGGCCAACGTCCTGACTTTC
>TRBJ2-3|TRBV6-5|.|.
CASSRFQDTQYF
TGTGCCAGCAGTCGTTTCCAGGATACGCAGTATTTT
>TRBJ1-2|TRBV5-1|.|.
CASSLADAGYGYTF
TGCGCCAGCAGCTTGGCCGACGCGGGCTATGGCTACACCTTC
>TRBJ2-3|TRBV7-3|few|TRBD2
CASRRSGRDGDTQYF
TGTGCCAGCAGGCGTAGCGGGAGGGATGGAGATACGCAGTATTTT
>TRBJ2-1|TRBV6-5|.|.
CASSKDYFSYNEQFF
TGTGCCAGCAGTAAAGACTACTTCTCCTACAATGAGCAGTTCTTC
>TRBJ1-1|TRBV6-5|.|.
CASSPVAFGAEAFF
TGTGCCAGCAGTCCTGTTGCCTTCGGGGCTGAAGCTTTCTTT
>TRBJ2-1|TRBV4-3|.|.
CASSQESGLRDNEQFF
TGCGCCAGCAGCCAAGAATCAGGGCTCAGGGACAATGAGCAGTTCTTC